This T cell receptor (beta chain) was captured in a study of blood T cell repertoires in COVID-19. The overall study: COVID-19 samples, acute and convalescent, were from the United States, Italy and Spain. T cells, B-cell-depleted T cells, or PBMCs supplied cDNA or gDNA.

Germline values: CDR1 ENHRY, CDR2 SYGVKD. Trimming pared 2 bases from V and 1 base from J, leaving 11 bases between. This CDR3 is 15 amino acids long. In the source study's methods: Estimated nucleated cell counts came from reference gene primer amplification. Libraries were prepared by immunoSEQ multiplex PCR; TCRdb keeps only in-frame clonotypes and omits some of them. The V and J calls and clone size are taken from that table; D and trimming were inferred from the DNA. The data show about 38,000 clones, with approximately 93% seen just once and around 4% held by the top ten. The sample comprised peripheral blood. This chain links TRBV10-3 with TRBJ1-1; D ambiguous. The sequence derives from a human donor with active COVID-19. The donor label of this sample is uncertain. CDR3 in DNA: TGTGCCATCAGTGAGCCCGGACGGGGGAACACTGAAGCTTTCTTT. As protein: CAISEPGRGNTEAFF.